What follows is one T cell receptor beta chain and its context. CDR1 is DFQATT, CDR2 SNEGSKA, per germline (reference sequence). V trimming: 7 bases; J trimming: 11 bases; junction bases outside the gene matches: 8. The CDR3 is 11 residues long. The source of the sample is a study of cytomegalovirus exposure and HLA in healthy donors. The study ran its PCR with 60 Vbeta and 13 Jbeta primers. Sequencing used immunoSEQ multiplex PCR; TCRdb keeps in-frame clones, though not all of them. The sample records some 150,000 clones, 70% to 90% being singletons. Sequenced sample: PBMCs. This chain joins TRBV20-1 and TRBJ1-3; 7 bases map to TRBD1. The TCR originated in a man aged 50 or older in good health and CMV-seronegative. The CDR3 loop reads CSVERGQSIYF. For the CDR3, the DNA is TGCAGTGTGGAAAGGGGACAGTCCATATATTTT.